This T cell receptor (beta chain) was recorded in a study of shared clonotypes between healthy human individuals. Trimming took off 2 bases at V and 8 bases at J, with 16 bases between the two ends. CDR1 GTSNPN and CDR2 SVGIG come from the germline V gene (reference sequence). The CDR3 has 14 residues. With respect to this clone: What it recognizes is unknown.

The table came from immunoSEQ multiplex PCR; TCRdb's copy has only in-frame clones and leaves some out. The repertoire holds under 2,500,000 clones, with roughly 95% as singletons. Study-level results: The small donor group covered limited genetic and exposure diversity.

The chain is built from TRBV30 and TRBJ2-1, with D maybe TRBD1 (6 bases). This receptor was obtained from a man younger than 30 in good health. The specimen sequenced was naive CD4+ T cells sorted from blood. As for subset: CD45RA+ positively selected. CDR3 bases: TGTGCCTGGAGTTACTTGGATGGGGGCCATGAGCAGTTCTTC. Translation: CAWSYLDGGHEQFF.